This TCR beta chain was sequenced in a study of technical replicates of blood from several donors. Libraries were prepared by immunoSEQ multiplex PCR; TCRdb keeps only in-frame clonotypes and omits some of them. The table lists fewer than 90,000 clones, approximately 90% of them singletons, with around 0.42% in the top ten. Sequences were obtained from T cells isolated from PBMCs. The TCR was taken from a human donor in good health.

The CDR3 nucleotides read TGTGCCAGCAGCCCCCTCCTAAGGGACTCTTCGGCCTACGAGCAGTACTTC. This gives the protein CASSPLLRDSSAYEQYF. The rearrangement links TRBV7-9 to TRBJ2-7; tentative D call: TRBD2 (6 bases). V gave up 5 bases and J gave up 2 bases, with 22 bases separating them. Per the germline V gene, CDR1 is SEHNR and CDR2 is FQNEAQ (reference sequence). The CDR3 has 17 residues.